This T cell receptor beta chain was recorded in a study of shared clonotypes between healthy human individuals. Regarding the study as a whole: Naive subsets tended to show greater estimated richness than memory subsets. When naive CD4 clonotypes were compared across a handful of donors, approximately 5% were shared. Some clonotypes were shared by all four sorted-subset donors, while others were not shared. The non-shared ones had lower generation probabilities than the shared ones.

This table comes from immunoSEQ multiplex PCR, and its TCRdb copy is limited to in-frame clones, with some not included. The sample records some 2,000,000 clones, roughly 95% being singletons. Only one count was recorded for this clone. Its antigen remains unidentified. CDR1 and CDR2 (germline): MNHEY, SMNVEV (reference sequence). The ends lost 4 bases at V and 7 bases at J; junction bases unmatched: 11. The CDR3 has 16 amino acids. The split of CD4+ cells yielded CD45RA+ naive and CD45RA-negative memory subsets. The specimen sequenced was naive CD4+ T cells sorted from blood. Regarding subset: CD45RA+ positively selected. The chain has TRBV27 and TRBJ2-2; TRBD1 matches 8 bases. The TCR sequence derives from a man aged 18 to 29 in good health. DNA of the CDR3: TGTGCCAGCAGTTACCTCCGGACAGGGCGCGGCGGGGAGCTGTTTTTT. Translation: CASSYLRTGRGGELFF.